Presented here are 9 T cell receptor beta chains from one specimen sequenced in a study of CD8 T cells in Susac syndrome. Reverse transcription of roughly 0.5 to 1 ug RNA was performed with random hexamers. TCRdb recomputed calls from the immunoSEQ multiplex PCR reads with MiXCR, one row per CDR3 protein. Among about 94,000 distinct CDR3 sequences listed, around 94% were seen once. Sequenced sample: CD4+ T cells from PBMCs. These receptors all stem from a human donor with Susac syndrome.

V is TRBV29-1 and J is TRBJ2-7; 10 positions match TRBD1. CDR1 is SQVTM and CDR2 is ANQGSEA in the germline V gene. Unmatched junction bases numbered 6, after V lost 4 bases and J lost 3 bases. The CDR3 is 14 amino acids. This CDR3 reads CSVGAGTGVYEQYF. DNA of the CDR3: TGCAGCGTTGGAGCCGGGACAGGGGTCTACGAGCAGTACTTC.

The chain couples TRBV24-1 to TRBJ1-1, with unresolved D. This CDR3 has 12 amino acids. The germline V gene has CDR1 KGHDR and CDR2 SFDVKD. The germline V and J ends were trimmed by 4 bases and 1 base, with 3 bases remaining between them. The CDR3 sequence is CATSDPNTEAFF. CDR3 coding DNA: TGTGCCACCAGTGACCCGAACACTGAAGCTTTCTTT.

This clonotype showed up just once. The chain links TRBV4-2 to TRBJ2-7; 9 nucleotides match TRBD2. The germline V gene encodes CDR1 LGHNA and CDR2 YNFKEQ. The CDR3 covers 16 residues. With V trimmed by 0 bases and J by 0 bases, 3 bases remained unmatched. CDR3 bases: TGTGCCAGCAGCCAAGATAGCGGGGGTGGCTCCTACGAGCAGTACTTC. Protein sequence: CASSQDSGGGSYEQYF.

The CDR3: CASSLSSAYTDTQYF. DNA of the CDR3: TGTGCCAGCAGCTTAAGCTCAGCATACACAGATACGCAGTATTTT. The rearrangement links TRBV7-2 to TRBJ2-3, with D uncertain. The CDR3 loop spans 15 amino acids. Trimming stripped 2 bases from V and 2 bases from J, with 11 bases between. Germline V gene data show CDR1 as SGHTA and CDR2 as FQGNSA.

V and J are TRBV7-3 and TRBJ1-1; the D is unclear. The CDR3 consists of 13 residues. Trimming pared 0 bases from V and 6 bases from J, leaving 8 bases between. Germline CDR1 SGHTA, CDR2 FQGTGA. This CDR3 reads CASSLTLGAEAFF. The CDR3 DNA reads as TGTGCCAGCAGCTTAACGCTGGGAGCTGAAGCTTTCTTT.

The rearrangement links TRBV20-1 to TRBJ2-3; D may match TRBD1 or TRBD2 (5 bases each). Germline V gives CDR1 DFQATT, CDR2 SNEGSKA (reference sequence). V gave up 4 bases and J gave up 4 bases, with 18 bases separating them. The length of the CDR3 is 15 residues. The chain's CDR3 is CSATPRGALADTQYF. Written as DNA, the CDR3 is TGCAGTGCTACCCCGAGAGGGGCGCTTGCAGATACGCAGTATTTT.

The chain couples TRBV28 to TRBJ2-3, with 8 bases lining up with TRBD1. The V and J ends lost 4 bases and 2 bases, in that order; junction bases with no gene match: 5. The CDR3 runs 15 residues. From germline, CDR1 is MDHEN and CDR2 SYDVKM. The CDR3 loop is CASSSGTGYTDTQYF. For the CDR3, the DNA is TGTGCCAGCAGTTCCGGGACAGGCTACACAGATACGCAGTATTTT. The full variable domain, rest sourced from reference TRBV28 and TRBJ2-3, is DVKVTQSSRYLVKRTGEKVFLECVQDMDHENMFWYRQDPGLGLRLIYFSYDVKMKEKGDIPEGYSVSREKKERFSLILESASTNQTSMYLCASSSGTGYTDTQYFGPGTRLTVL.

The chain uses TRBV12-3 or TRBV12-4 and TRBJ2-2; no firm D call. The V and J ends lost 3 bases and 3 bases respectively, with 8 bases between them. The CDR3 is 14 amino acids. CDR3 loop: CASSFDTDTGELFF. The CDR3 nucleotides read TGTGCCAGCAGTTTCGACACCGACACCGGGGAGCTGTTTTTT.

The gene calls are TRBV5-8 and TRBJ2-5, with 10 bases aligning to TRBD1. Germline V gene data show CDR1 as SGHTS and CDR2 as YDEGEE. V shed 5 bases, J shed 6 bases, and the junction held 7 bases outside the gene matches. The CDR3 loop spans 14 amino acids. CDR3 amino acids: CASRSRDRGKTQYF. The CDR3 DNA reads TGTGCCAGCAGATCCCGGGACAGGGGCAAGACCCAGTACTTC.